The 18 T cell receptor beta chains reported below all come from one sample, sequenced in a study of control samples from healthy donors and cancer patients. Produced via immunoSEQ multiplex PCR; TCRdb's table is partial and in-frame only. Of some 95,000 clones in the sample, over 60% are singletons; the top ten hold approximately 10%. The specimen was blood. These receptors were obtained from a woman aged 25 to 39 in good health.

The V and J genes are TRBV7-2 and TRBJ1-2; TRBD1 might be the D (6 bases). This CDR3 spans 14 amino acids. CDR1 is SGHTA, CDR2 FQGNSA, per germline. The V and J ends lost 6 bases and 0 bases respectively, with 11 bases between them. CDR3 nucleotide sequence: TGTGCCAGCAGTTCAAGGACAGCTAACTATGGCTACACCTTC. Translation gives CASSSRTANYGYTF.

The chain couples TRBV7-2 to TRBJ2-7, with a tentative D call TRBD1 (5 bases). V was shortened by 4 bases and J by 5 bases, with 21 bases between the two germline ends. The CDR3 length is 16 residues. Germline V gene sequence: CDR1 SGHTA, CDR2 FQGNSA. The DNA for the CDR3 is TGTGCCAGCAGCTCACTCGTCGTTGGCAGGGTGGACGAGCAGTACTTC. It translates to CASSSLVVGRVDEQYF.

The chain links TRBV14 to TRBJ1-2; 9 nucleotides match TRBD1. CDR1 and CDR2 from the germline V gene are SGHDN and FVKESK. The CDR3 sequence is 15 residues long. V shed 1 base, J shed 6 bases, and the junction held 6 bases outside the gene matches. The CDR3 is CASSQAGTGTHGYTF. As DNA, the CDR3 is TGTGCCAGCAGCCAAGCGGGGACAGGGACCCATGGCTACACCTTC.

The chain joins TRBV11-3 to TRBJ2-5; possibly TRBD1 or TRBD2 for D (6 bases each). The CDR3 contains 15 residues. Germline values: CDR1 SGHNT, CDR2 YENEEA. Trimming cost V 2 bases and J 4 bases, with 14 bases left between them. Here the CDR3 DNA reads TGTGCCAGCAGCTTATCCACTCCGGGGGCAGAGACCCAGTACTTC. Translation gives CASSLSTPGAETQYF.

In its sample, this clone was seen once. The gene calls are TRBV29-1 and TRBJ1-2; a possible D gene is TRBD1 (5 bases). The CDR3 runs 13 residues. Looked up from germline, CDR1 is SQVTM and CDR2 is ANQGSEA. Deletions cut 3 bases from V and 4 bases from J, with 12 bases between. CDR3 loop: CSVDPGITYGYTF. In DNA, the CDR3 is TGCAGCGTTGATCCAGGGATTACCTATGGCTACACCTTC.

J is TRBJ1-5 and V is TRBV19; 8 bases are shared with TRBD1. The V segment lost 5 bases and the J segment 4 bases; nucleotides outside the gene matches: 10. The CDR3 length is 16 residues. Germline lookup yields CDR1 LNHDA and CDR2 SQIVND (reference sequence). The CDR3 DNA sequence: TGTGCCAGTAGTCCTAAGGGCAGGGGGCAAAATCAGCCCCAGCATTTT. Translating gives CASSPKGRGQNQPQHF.

The V gene is TRBV6-2 or TRBV6-3, the J gene TRBJ1-1; possibly TRBD1 for D (5 bases). The V and J ends lost 6 bases and 9 bases respectively, with 14 bases between them. Germline assignment: CDR1 MNHEY and CDR2 SVGEGT. The CDR3 contains 12 residues. The chain's CDR3 is CASSQPNRKAFF. In nucleotides, the CDR3 is TGTGCCAGCAGCCAGCCCAACAGGAAAGCTTTCTTT.

The CDR3 nucleotides read TGTGCCAGCAGCGTAGAGGGTACCCCCCGGGAGCTGTTTTTT. It encodes CASSVEGTPRELFF. This chain uses TRBV9 with TRBJ2-2; no clear D. V shed 0 bases and J shed 9 bases, with 12 bases lying between them. This CDR3 has 14 amino acids. In germline, CDR1 is SGDLS, CDR2 YYNGEE.

The gene calls are TRBV9 and TRBJ2-4, with TRBD2 identical over 8 bases. CDR1 is SGDLS and CDR2 is YYNGEE in the germline V gene. The CDR3 is 16 residues long. V was pared by 8 bases and J by 0 bases, with 10 bases of the junction left unmatched. CDR3: CARRAGVVTAKNIQYF. The CDR3 coding sequence is TGTGCCAGGCGAGCGGGGGTGGTTACAGCCAAAAACATTCAGTACTTC.

This clone has more than one count but fewer than ten. This chain connects TRBV2 to TRBJ2-1; TRBD1 aligns across 9 bases. The V and J ends lost 6 bases and 9 bases, in that order; junction bases with no gene match: 9. CDR1 and CDR2 from the germline V gene are SNHLY and FYNNEI. The CDR3 spans 14 residues. The CDR3 sequence: CASRRQGGGAEQFF. The CDR3 DNA is TGTGCCAGCAGAAGACAGGGGGGTGGGGCTGAGCAGTTCTTC.

V is TRBV10-3 and J is TRBJ2-7, with 7 bases fitting TRBD2. Germline trimming cut 4 bases from V and 1 base from J; bases unmatched to any gene: 7. CDR1 ENHRY and CDR2 SYGVKD come from the germline V gene. The CDR3 runs to 15 residues. The CDR3 coding sequence is TGTGCCATCAGTGTGCTTCAGCGGGGTTCCTACGAGCAGTACTTC. Its translation is CAISVLQRGSYEQYF.

The chain links TRBV9 to TRBJ1-2, with 9 bases that match TRBD1. V lost 0 bases to trimming and J lost 3 bases; unmatched junction nucleotides: 9. CDR3 length equals 17 residues. Germline V CDR1 and CDR2: SGDLS, YYNGEE. The DNA for the CDR3 is TGTGCCAGCAGCGTAGATATCGGGACAGGGATTTACTATGGCTACACCTTC. It yields the protein CASSVDIGTGIYYGYTF.

The CDR3 reads CASSQTGTGSPLHF. As DNA, the CDR3 is TGTGCCAGCAGTCAGACAGGGACTGGTTCACCCCTCCACTTT. The V call is TRBV6-2 or TRBV6-3, the J call TRBJ1-6; 7 bases map to TRBD1. The CDR3 totals 14 residues. Germline CDR1 MNHEY, CDR2 SVGEGT. The trim removed 5 bases at V and 9 bases at J, leaving 7 bases unmatched.

This clone has just one count. In DNA, the CDR3 is TGTGCCAGCAGTTACATGGGGGAAGGCGAGCAGTACTTC. Translated: CASSYMGEGEQYF. The chain couples TRBV6-6 to TRBJ2-7, with D possibly called TRBD1 or TRBD2 (5 bases each). This CDR3 region has 13 residues. V lost 2 bases and J lost 6, with 11 bases in between. Germline values: CDR1 MNHNY, CDR2 SVGAGI (reference sequence).

The J gene is TRBJ2-3, the V gene TRBV9; 10 bases match TRBD2. V shed 1 base and J 4 bases; nucleotides not matched to a gene: 3. CDR3 length: 15 residues. Germline V gives CDR1 SGDLS, CDR2 YYNGEE. The CDR3 sequence: CASSVSGGASDTQYF. CDR3 in DNA: TGTGCCAGCAGCGTAAGCGGGGGGGCCTCAGATACGCAGTATTTT.

This clone was observed a single time. The rearrangement uses TRBV7-8 and TRBJ1-4; D is uncertain. The CDR3 runs 16 residues. Looked up from germline, CDR1 is SGHVS and CDR2 is FQNEAQ. Trimming pared 9 bases from V and 8 bases from J, leaving 25 bases between. For the CDR3, the DNA is TGTGCCAGAGGACCCAAGGGCCAAGATCGTCAGGAAAAACTGTTTTTT. Its protein product is CARGPKGQDRQEKLFF.

A few counts support this clone. CDR3 amino acids: CASSRDRDSDYGYTF. The DNA of the CDR3 is TGCGCCAGCAGCCGAGACAGGGACAGTGACTATGGCTACACCTTC. The gene calls are TRBV4-3 and TRBJ1-2; 7 nucleotides match TRBD1. V dropped 4 bases and J dropped 3; count of bases not matched to a gene: 8. The CDR3 extends over 15 amino acids. Germline CDR1 and CDR2: LGHNA and YSLEER.

The chain couples TRBV7-2 to TRBJ1-3; D perhaps matches TRBD1 (5 bases). CDR3 length: 15 amino acids. Trimming pared 5 bases from V and 0 bases from J, leaving 11 bases between. In germline, CDR1 is SGHTA, CDR2 FQGNSA. In DNA, the CDR3 is TGTGCCAGCAGCGAAGACAGCCACTCTGGAAACACCATATATTTT. Translation: CASSEDSHSGNTIYF.